Following are 7 T cell receptor beta chains from one sample sequenced in a study of human T cells and chemical hapten exposure. The sample's time point: patch test 1, 2 weeks after DPC sensitization. The treatment: therapeutic diphenylcyclopropenone sensitization with weekly scalp DPC. Each CDR3 protein is one row after TCRdb ran MiXCR on the RACE reads. The sample comprises some 350,000 distinct CDR3 sequences, 5.5% to 8% of which are singletons, and around 8.2% rests with the top ten. Specimen: whole blood, collected in connection with sensitization to the hapten diphenylcyclopropenone (DPC). These receptors came from a woman aged 18-30 years with alopecia areata. Some clones in this sample may be carry-over from other donors' samples.

The chain uses TRBV20-1 and TRBJ1-1; D remains unclear. The V end was cut by 3 bases, the J end by 5 bases, with 7 bases between. Looked up from germline, CDR1 is DFQATT and CDR2 is SNEGSKA (reference sequence). The CDR3 spans 11 residues. The CDR3: CSARGSTEAFF. The CDR3 coding sequence is TGCAGTGCTAGGGGGTCAACTGAAGCTTTCTTT.

This clonotype was detected only a few times. An end of the junction does not agree with germline; a read error may underlie this. The V gene is TRBV18, the J gene TRBJ1-2; 9 nucleotides line up with TRBD1. Germline lookup yields CDR1 KGHSH and CDR2 LQKENI. This CDR3 has 15 residues. The CDR3 DNA reads TGTGCCAGCTCCCCACTTGACAGGGGGGTCGATGGCTACACCTTC. It encodes CASSPLDRGVDGYTF.

The chain carries TRBV6-6 and TRBJ2-2; 8 bases are shared with TRBD1. The germline V gene encodes CDR1 MNHNY and CDR2 SVGAGI (reference sequence). V gave up 6 bases and J gave up 5 bases; unmatched junction bases: 5. The CDR3 has 14 residues. The CDR3 sequence: CASRLDRATGELFF. DNA of the CDR3: TGTGCCAGCAGACTGGACAGGGCAACCGGGGAGCTGTTTTTT.

The gene calls are TRBV7-2 and TRBJ2-2, with 11 bases aligning to TRBD2. CDR1 and CDR2 from the germline V gene are SGHTA and FQGNSA. The CDR3 is 16 residues long. Trimming removed 8 bases from V and 5 bases from J; junction bases left unmatched: 10. This CDR3 reads CASRPSGGFGTGELFF. CDR3 sequence (DNA): TGTGCCAGCCGCCCTAGCGGGGGGTTTGGTACCGGGGAGCTGTTTTTT.

The chain joins TRBV2 to TRBJ2-5; 7 bases map to TRBD2. Germline CDR1 reads SNHLY; CDR2 reads FYNNEI. This CDR3 contains 16 residues. V lost 6 bases, J lost 5 bases, and 15 bases stayed unmatched. In nucleotides, the CDR3 is TGTGCCAGCAGCGGGGGGTCGGGAGTAAGTACGGAGACCCAGTACTTC. This codes for CASSGGSGVSTETQYF.

This clonotype was counted only a few times. The chain combines TRBV6-5 with TRBJ2-2; 8 bases match TRBD1. The trim removed 3 bases at V and 4 bases at J, leaving 4 bases unmatched. This CDR3 comprises 15 residues. Germline CDR1 reads MNHEY; CDR2 reads SVGAGI. CDR3 region: CASSYRTGLTGELFF. Written as DNA, the CDR3 is TGTGCCAGCAGTTATCGGACAGGGCTCACCGGGGAGCTGTTTTTT.

The V call is TRBV7-2, the J call TRBJ1-4; a possible D gene is TRBD1 (5 bases). The CDR3 extends over 14 amino acids. With 5 bases removed from V and 8 bases from J, the gap between germline ends came to 15 bases. Germline values: CDR1 SGHTA, CDR2 FQGNSA. The CDR3 DNA sequence: TGTGCCAGCAGCCCGGGGGGGTCATCGGAAAAACTGTTTTTT. It translates to CASSPGGSSEKLFF. Full variable domain (rest looked up from reference TRBV7-2 and TRBJ1-4): GAGVSQSPSNKVTEKGKDVELRCDPISGHTALYWYRQSLGQGLEFLIYFQGNSAPDKSGLPSDRFSAERTGGSVSTLTIQRTQQEDSAVYLCASSPGGSSEKLFFGSGTQLSVL.